Following are 23 T cell receptor beta chains from one sample sequenced in a study of blood T cell repertoires in COVID-19. The table came from immunoSEQ multiplex PCR; TCRdb's copy has only in-frame clones and leaves some out. The table includes fewer than 700,000 clones, roughly nine tenths detected once. The specimen was peripheral blood. The receptors derive from a woman aged 45-65 years with COVID-19, enrolled during active disease.

The V and J genes are TRBV3-1 (or the pseudogene TRBV3-2) and TRBJ2-1; D is possibly TRBD1 (5 bases). The CDR3 spans 15 residues. CDR1 LGHDT and CDR2 YNNKEL come from the germline V gene (reference sequence). V was trimmed by 4 bases and J by 2 bases, leaving 12 bases between them. DNA of the CDR3: TGTGCCAGCAGCCCCCCCCCAGGGACCTACAATGAGCAGTTCTTC. Amino acids: CASSPPPGTYNEQFF.

The chain carries TRBV30 and TRBJ2-3; D is perhaps TRBD2 (5 bases). The germline CDR1 and CDR2 sequences are GTSNPN and SVGIG (reference sequence). V lost 2 bases and J lost 6, with 15 bases in between. The CDR3 is made up of 14 amino acids. The DNA for the CDR3 is TGTGCCTGGAGTCCCGGGGATACCTGGGATACGCAGTATTTT. It is translated as CAWSPGDTWDTQYF.

The V call is TRBV4-1, the J call TRBJ1-4, with a weak D call TRBD1 (6 bases). Germline loops: CDR1 MGHRA, CDR2 YSYEKL. The ends were cut back, 1 base at V and 3 bases at J, with 12 bases in the middle. The CDR3 length is 16 residues. The chain's CDR3 is CASSQGWGLANEKLFF. The CDR3 nucleotides are TGCGCCAGCAGCCAAGGGTGGGGGCTGGCTAATGAAAAACTGTTTTTT.

This clone has just one count. This chain uses TRBV19 with TRBJ1-2; perhaps TRBD1 as D (6 bases). Germline V lookup: CDR1 LNHDA, CDR2 SQIVND (reference sequence). Trimming stripped 7 bases from V and 3 bases from J, with 15 bases between. The CDR3 has 14 residues. DNA of the CDR3: TGTGCCAGTACCCCAGGTAGGGGGTACTATGGCTACACCTTC. Protein product: CASTPGRGYYGYTF.

This chain connects TRBV28 to TRBJ1-5; the match to TRBD1 covers 8 bases. This CDR3 is built from 19 residues. Germline values: CDR1 MDHEN, CDR2 SYDVKM. Germline trimming cut 5 bases from V and 0 bases from J; bases unmatched to any gene: 15. The CDR3 here is CASSLRTGSFLDSNQPQHF. CDR3 DNA sequence: TGTGCCAGCAGTCTGAGGACAGGGTCTTTCCTTGATAGCAATCAGCCCCAGCATTTT.

The V and J genes are TRBV6-1 and TRBJ2-7, with a weak D call TRBD1 (8 bases). The CDR3 is 17 residues long. Per germline, CDR1 MNHNS and CDR2 SASEGT. Trimming removed 0 bases from V and 5 bases from J, with 20 bases in between. CDR3 coding DNA: TGTGCCAGCAGTGAAGCGGGGGGGACAGGAAGTCGTCACGAGCAGTACTTC. Its protein is CASSEAGGTGSRHEQYF.

The chain uses TRBV3-1 (or the pseudogene TRBV3-2) and TRBJ2-7; D unclear. V shed 3 bases and J shed 2 bases, with 8 bases lying between them. CDR3 length: 13 amino acids. Germline CDR1 and CDR2: LGHDT and YNNKEL (reference sequence). The CDR3 DNA follows: TGTGCCAGCAGCCAGGGCCAGGCCTACGAGCAGTACTTC. It translates to CASSQGQAYEQYF.

The chain recombines TRBV19 with TRBJ2-3, with D possibly TRBD1 on 5 matching bases. This CDR3 has 14 residues. Germline-derived CDR1 and CDR2 are LNHDA and SQIVND (reference sequence). V was clipped by 3 bases and J by 4 bases, with 11 bases between them. The DNA of the CDR3 is TGTGCCAGTAGTATTGGGCAGGGTCCAGATACGCAGTATTTT. Translated: CASSIGQGPDTQYF.

The chain has TRBV25-1 and TRBJ2-2, with D tentatively TRBD1 (6 bases). The V gene's germline CDR1 is MGHDK and CDR2 SYGVNS. The germline V and J ends were trimmed by 7 bases and 4 bases, with 13 bases remaining between them. The CDR3 is 14 amino acids. The CDR3 nucleotides are TGTGCCAGCACGGACAGAGTAGGCACCGGGGAGCTGTTTTTT. Amino acids: CASTDRVGTGELFF.

This rearrangement joins TRBV30 to TRBJ2-5, with D perhaps TRBD1 (6 bases). Deletions cut 3 bases from V and 10 bases from J, with 27 bases between. The CDR3 contains 16 residues. In germline, CDR1 is GTSNPN, CDR2 SVGIG (reference sequence). CDR3 region: CAWSHSWTSGRGIQYF. The CDR3 DNA sequence: TGTGCCTGGAGCCACTCCTGGACTTCTGGAAGGGGGATCCAGTACTTC.

The chain combines TRBV6-1 with TRBJ1-2, with TRBD1 as a possible D gene (5 bases). Germline CDR1 reads MNHNS; CDR2 reads SASEGT. This CDR3 contains 13 residues. Deletions cut 2 bases from V and 11 bases from J, with 15 bases between. The CDR3 DNA reads TGTGCCAGCAGTGAATCCTGGGGCCGCCTATACACCTTC. Protein product: CASSESWGRLYTF.

This chain connects TRBV19 to TRBJ2-3; TRBD1 agrees at 7 bases. Germline V lookup: CDR1 LNHDA, CDR2 SQIVND (reference sequence). V shed 7 bases and J 5 bases; nucleotides not matched to a gene: 12. CDR3 length: 15 amino acids. CDR3 in amino acids: CASTATQGKGDTQYF. The CDR3 DNA reads TGTGCCAGTACCGCAACACAGGGGAAAGGAGATACGCAGTATTTT.

A note on this clone: The same CDR3 can be traced to other DNA sequences in this sample. V is TRBV12-3 or TRBV12-4 and J is TRBJ1-1, with D possibly being TRBD1 (5 bases). V dropped 5 bases and J dropped 5 bases, with 12 bases sitting between them. The CDR3 spans 13 residues. The CDR3 here is CASSPRRGTEAFF. CDR3 bases: TGTGCCAGCAGTCCTCGGAGGGGAACTGAAGCTTTCTTT.

V usage is TRBV29-1 and J usage is TRBJ2-5; 10 nucleotides match TRBD1. In germline, CDR1 is SQVTM, CDR2 ANQGSEA. The CDR3 is made up of 16 amino acids. V shed 6 bases, J shed 7 bases, and the junction held 17 bases outside the gene matches. The CDR3 DNA is TGCAGCGTAGGTAATCCGGGACAGGGGTCAGGCGGGACCCAGTACTTC. Translation gives CSVGNPGQGSGGTQYF.

This clone showed up just once. The chain recombines TRBV29-1 with TRBJ2-1; TRBD1 agrees at 7 bases. From germline, CDR1 is SQVTM and CDR2 ANQGSEA. The CDR3 is 14 amino acids. The ends lost 4 bases at V and 4 bases at J; junction bases unmatched: 7. The CDR3 nucleotides read TGCAGCGTTGGCGGACAGGTTCTGTACAATGAGCAGTTCTTC. This encodes CSVGGQVLYNEQFF.

This clone is a singleton in its sample. The chain employs TRBV7-2 and TRBJ1-2; possibly TRBD1 for D (5 bases). The CDR3 covers 15 residues. Germline V gene sequence: CDR1 SGHTA, CDR2 FQGNSA. V gave up 1 base and J gave up 1 base, with 10 bases separating them. The CDR3 DNA reads TGTGCCAGCAGCTTAGTCGCGGACATTAACTATGGCTACACCTTC. Protein sequence: CASSLVADINYGYTF.

Notes on this clone: The same CDR3 also results from other DNA sequences found in this sample. CDR3 coding DNA: TGTGCCAGCAGTTTGGGCAGGGGGCGAGGCTACACCTTC. This encodes CASSLGRGRGYTF. J is TRBJ1-2 and V is TRBV12-3 or TRBV12-4, with TRBD1 matching 8 bases. The CDR3 extends over 13 amino acids. The J segment lost 8 bases and the V segment lost 3 bases, leaving 5 bases of the junction unmatched.

The V gene is TRBV6-6, the J gene TRBJ2-7; tentative D call: TRBD1 (6 bases). The CDR3 totals 14 residues. Between the trimmed V and J ends, which lost 5 bases and 3 bases, there was a span of 14 bases. Per germline, CDR1 MNHNY and CDR2 SVGAGI (reference sequence). For the CDR3, the DNA is TGTGCCAGCAGTGATCAGGGGAACCTCTACGAGCAGTACTTC. Residues: CASSDQGNLYEQYF.

The chain combines TRBV6-6 with TRBJ1-5; the match to TRBD1 covers 8 bases. The germline V gene has CDR1 MNHNY and CDR2 SVGAGI (reference sequence). Trimming at V came to 2 bases and at J to 7 bases, leaving 7 bases not matched to a gene. This CDR3 comprises 15 residues. In DNA form, the CDR3 reads TGTGCCAGCAGTTACCCGACAGGGGTAGGGCAGCCCCAGCATTTT. It encodes CASSYPTGVGQPQHF.

Notes on this clone: Other DNA sequences in the same sample also yield this CDR3. The V gene is TRBV5-1, the J gene TRBJ1-2, with 9 nucleotides matching TRBD1. CDR3 length: 14 amino acids. Germline V gives CDR1 SGHRS, CDR2 YFSETQ. J was trimmed by 4 bases and V by 4 bases; bases with no gene match: 5. The CDR3 DNA follows: TGCGCCAGCAGCCCTCCGACAGGGGGCTATGGCTACACCTTC. Translation gives CASSPPTGGYGYTF.

The chain recombines TRBV4-1 with TRBJ2-3, with TRBD2 matching over 10 bases. The CDR3 has 14 amino acids. V lost 4 bases, J lost 5 bases, and 3 bases stayed unmatched. Germline assignment: CDR1 MGHRA and CDR2 YSYEKL. CDR3 protein: CASSREREGDTQYF. CDR3 sequence (DNA): TGCGCCAGCAGCCGGGAGCGGGAGGGAGATACGCAGTATTTT.

A single count supports this clone. This CDR3 reads CASSLQRGRSGNTIYF. Here the CDR3 DNA reads TGTGCCAGTTCCCTCCAGAGGGGGCGCTCTGGAAACACCATATATTTT. The chain employs TRBV2 and TRBJ1-3; 7 bases are shared with TRBD1. CDR1 is SNHLY, CDR2 FYNNEI, per germline. The CDR3 loop spans 16 amino acids. V was clipped by 9 bases and J by 0 bases; unmatched bases: 11.

The DNA for the CDR3 is TGTGCCAGCAGCCCTGACTCGCGGGGGGTATGGCAGTTCTTC. Translating it yields CASSPDSRGVWQFF. This chain connects TRBV7-9 to TRBJ2-1; 8 nucleotides match TRBD2. The CDR3 has 14 amino acids. With V trimmed by 5 bases and J by 12 bases, 12 bases remained unmatched. Germline loops: CDR1 SEHNR, CDR2 FQNEAQ (reference sequence).